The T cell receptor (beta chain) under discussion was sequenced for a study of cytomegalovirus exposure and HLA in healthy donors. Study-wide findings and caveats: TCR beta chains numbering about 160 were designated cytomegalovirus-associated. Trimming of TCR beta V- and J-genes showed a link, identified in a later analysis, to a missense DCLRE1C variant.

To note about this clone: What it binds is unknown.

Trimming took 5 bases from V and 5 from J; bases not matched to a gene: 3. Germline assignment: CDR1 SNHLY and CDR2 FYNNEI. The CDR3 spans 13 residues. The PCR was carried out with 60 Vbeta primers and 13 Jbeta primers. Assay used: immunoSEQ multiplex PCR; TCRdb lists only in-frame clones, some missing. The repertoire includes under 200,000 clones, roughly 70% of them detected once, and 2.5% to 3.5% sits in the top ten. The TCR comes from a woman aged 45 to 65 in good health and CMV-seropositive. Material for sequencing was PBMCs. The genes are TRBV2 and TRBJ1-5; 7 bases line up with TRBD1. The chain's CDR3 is CASSPDRDQPQHF. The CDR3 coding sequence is TGTGCCAGCAGTCCCGACAGGGATCAGCCCCAGCATTTT.